This T cell receptor beta chain was sequenced in a study of shared clonotypes between healthy human individuals. Background on the study: The people who gave samples were a couple of women and a few men aged 18 to 49.

Per the germline V gene, CDR1 is SGHTA and CDR2 is FQGNSA. The junction had 4 bases not matched to a gene; V was cut back by 1 base and J by 5 bases. The CDR3 spans 15 residues. Notes on the study in general: The genetic and exposure-history diversity represented was limited by few donors. Blood was the sole source, and tissue repertoires probably differ.

Data came from immunoSEQ multiplex PCR; TCRdb stores just in-frame clones and leaves some out. This table has over a million clones, more than 95% appearing once. In regard to this clone: Its specificity is unknown.

The receptor's source is a man in his thirties or forties in good health. The sample taken for sequencing was naive CD4+ T cells sorted from blood. Subset denoted: CD45RA+ positively selected. V is TRBV7-2 and J is TRBJ2-3, with 9 bases fitting TRBD2. CDR3 bases: TGTGCCAGCAGCTTAGTGCTAGCGGGAAGAGATACGCAGTATTTT. It codes for CASSLVLAGRDTQYF.